The 30 T cell receptor beta chains reported below all come from one sample, sequenced in a study of T cell responses to AZD1222 COVID-19 vaccine. TCRdb keeps only in-frame clones here, not all; method: immunoSEQ multiplex PCR. Here the sample spans approximately 110,000 clones, about 92% being singletons. This specimen was peripheral blood, taken on day 0 of AZD1222 vaccination. The source of these receptors is an adult in good health.

The chain couples TRBV5-6 to TRBJ2-7; no firm D call. The CDR3 sequence is 15 residues long. Germline values: CDR1 SGHDT, CDR2 YYEEEE. The ends were cut back, 0 bases at V and 3 bases at J, with 13 bases in the middle. As DNA, the CDR3 is TGTGCCAGCAGCTTGGGAGCGACAAACCTCTACGAGCAGTACTTC. Its translation: CASSLGATNLYEQYF.

This chain connects TRBV7-9 to TRBJ1-5; TRBD1 is a possible D gene (5 bases). Deletions cut 0 bases from V and 5 bases from J, with 8 bases between. The germline V gene encodes CDR1 SEHNR and CDR2 FQNEAQ (reference sequence). This CDR3 has 14 amino acids. CDR3 sequence reads: CASSLAGGDQPQHF. The CDR3 coding sequence is TGTGCCAGCAGCTTAGCTGGAGGGGATCAGCCCCAGCATTTT.

The genes are TRBV7-8 and TRBJ1-6; tentatively, D is TRBD1 (5 bases). Trimming stripped 5 bases from V and 6 bases from J, with 11 bases between. The CDR3 contains 14 residues. Germline CDR1 and CDR2: SGHVS and FQNEAQ. This chain's CDR3 is CASSLGTFNSPLHF. CDR3 nucleotides: TGTGCCAGCAGCCTTGGGACCTTTAATTCACCCCTCCACTTT.

The chain uses TRBV19 and TRBJ1-1; D possibly corresponds to TRBD1 (6 bases). V was cut by 2 bases and J by 3 bases, with 10 bases left in between. The CDR3 totals 14 residues. Germline V gene lookup returns CDR1 LNHDA and CDR2 SQIVND (reference sequence). This CDR3 reads CASSIRTGYTEAFF. Written as DNA, the CDR3 is TGTGCCAGTAGTATAAGAACAGGGTACACTGAAGCTTTCTTT.

In the case of this clone: Other nucleotide sequences in the sample specify the same CDR3. The chain is built from TRBV7-3 and TRBJ1-1; no reliable D call. V lost 0 bases to trimming and J lost 1 base, with 3 bases between them. Germline loops: CDR1 SGHTA, CDR2 FQGTGA. The CDR3 is made up of 13 amino acids. CDR3 coding DNA: TGTGCCAGCAGCTTAACCGGGAACACTGAAGCTTTCTTT. It is translated as CASSLTGNTEAFF.

The V call is TRBV15, the J call TRBJ1-3; weak D call: TRBD1 (5 bases). The germline gives CDR1 LNHNV, CDR2 YYDKDF (reference sequence). This CDR3 has 15 residues. The germline V and J ends were trimmed by 4 bases and 2 bases, with 12 bases remaining between them. The CDR3 nucleotides read TGTGCCACCAGCACTGGGGGTAGTACTGGAAACACCATATATTTT. Translating it yields CATSTGGSTGNTIYF.

V and J are TRBV5-5 and TRBJ2-2; D tentatively reads TRBD1 or TRBD2 (5 bases each). The CDR3 has 17 amino acids. CDR1 is SGHKS, CDR2 YYEKEE, per germline (reference sequence). Trimming took 0 bases from V and 4 from J, leaving 16 bases between them. CDR3 DNA sequence: TGTGCCAGCAGCTTGGGGCCCAGAGGGGCCGGCACCGGGGAGCTGTTTTTT. Translated: CASSLGPRGAGTGELFF.

This clone was observed once. This chain links TRBV7-3 with TRBJ2-5; 12 bases fit TRBD2. With 5 bases clipped from V and 5 bases from J, the junction kept 6 bases outside the gene matches. CDR3 length: 15 amino acids. From germline, CDR1 is SGHTA and CDR2 FQGTGA. The CDR3 DNA follows: TGTGCCAGCAGCAAGGGACTAGCGGGCGGGGAGACCCAGTACTTC. It codes for CASSKGLAGGETQYF.

V is TRBV4-1 and J is TRBJ1-3; 7 bases are shared with TRBD1. The CDR3 totals 17 residues. CDR1 is MGHRA, CDR2 YSYEKL, per germline. V trimming: 0 bases; J trimming: 2 bases; junction bases outside the gene matches: 7. Here the CDR3 reads CASSQEPNQGAGNTIYF. CDR3 sequence (DNA): TGCGCCAGCAGCCAAGAGCCCAATCAGGGGGCTGGAAACACCATATATTTT.

This rearrangement joins TRBV28 to TRBJ1-3; D may be TRBD1 (5 bases). V was shortened by 6 bases and J by 4 bases, with 10 bases between the two germline ends. CDR3 length: 13 amino acids. Germline V gene sequence: CDR1 MDHEN, CDR2 SYDVKM. The CDR3 loop reads CASRRGPGNTIYF. Here the CDR3 DNA reads TGTGCCAGCAGGCGGGGCCCCGGAAACACCATATATTTT.

V gene TRBV7-3 combines with J gene TRBJ2-6, with 7 positions matching TRBD2. Trimming removed 5 bases from V and 3 bases from J; junction bases left unmatched: 7. Looked up from germline, CDR1 is SGHTA and CDR2 is FQGTGA. The CDR3 is made up of 16 amino acids. The CDR3 nucleotides read TGTGCCAGCAGCGTGGGAGGGCAACTTGGGGCCAACGTCCTGACTTTC. It is translated as CASSVGGQLGANVLTF. The full variable domain, in which reference TRBV7-3 and TRBJ2-6 provide the parts outside the CDR3, is GAGVSQTPSNKVTEKGKYVELRCDPISGHTALYWYRQSLGQGPEFLIYFQGTGAADDSGLPNDRFFAVRPEGSVSTLKIQRTERGDSAVYLCASSVGGQLGANVLTFGAGSRLTVL.

This clone has a single count. This sequence joins TRBV19 and TRBJ2-7; tentative D call: TRBD2 (6 bases). Trimming pared 5 bases from V and 0 bases from J, leaving 11 bases between. Germline V gene data show CDR1 as LNHDA and CDR2 as SQIVND (reference sequence). The CDR3 runs 14 residues. CDR3 in amino acids: CASSVRGSSYEQYF. DNA of the CDR3: TGTGCCAGTAGTGTGCGGGGAAGCTCCTACGAGCAGTACTTC.

V is TRBV4-2 and J is TRBJ2-1; tentative D call: TRBD1 (6 bases). Germline V CDR1 and CDR2: LGHNA, YNFKEQ. This CDR3 spans 16 amino acids. The germline V and J ends were trimmed by 4 bases and 4 bases, with 17 bases remaining between them. In nucleotides, the CDR3 is TGTGCCAGCAGCCGAGGGGGACCCCCGGTTTACAATGAGCAGTTCTTC. This gives the protein CASSRGGPPVYNEQFF.

This chain connects TRBV28 to TRBJ1-1; D not certain. The germline V gene has CDR1 MDHEN and CDR2 SYDVKM. The CDR3 contains 14 residues. V was clipped by 7 bases and J by 0 bases, with 12 bases between them. CDR3 DNA: TGTGCCAGCATTACGATGGACCTGAACACTGAAGCTTTCTTT. Its protein is CASITMDLNTEAFF.

The chain couples TRBV4-1 to TRBJ1-6; perhaps TRBD1 as D (6 bases). This CDR3 spans 12 amino acids. The germline V gene encodes CDR1 MGHRA and CDR2 YSYEKL. V was trimmed by 6 bases and J by 6 bases, leaving 6 bases between them. The CDR3 DNA is TGCGCCAGCAGAGGGGGTAATTCACCCCTCCACTTT. Translated, it gives CASRGGNSPLHF.

The chain combines TRBV9 with TRBJ2-3; 11 bases map to TRBD2. The length of the CDR3 is 16 residues. Germline assignment: CDR1 SGDLS and CDR2 YYNGEE. V gave up 0 bases and J gave up 0 bases; unmatched junction bases: 0. CDR3 bases: TGTGCCAGCAGCGTAGGGACTAGCGGGAGCACAGATACGCAGTATTTT. It is translated as CASSVGTSGSTDTQYF. The full variable domain, in which reference TRBV9 and TRBJ2-3 provide the parts outside the CDR3, is DSGVTQTPKHLITATGQRVTLRCSPRSGDLSVYWYQQSLDQGLQFLIQYYNGEERAKGNILERFSAQQFPDLHSELNLSSLELGDSALYFCASSVGTSGSTDTQYFGPGTRLTVL.

This chain links TRBV5-1 with TRBJ2-2, with 10 bases lining up with TRBD2. This CDR3 contains 15 residues. Losses at the gene ends were 4 bases for V and 7 bases for J; bases not matched to a gene: 7. Germline-derived CDR1 and CDR2 are SGHRS and YFSETQ. In DNA form, the CDR3 reads TGCGCCAGCAGCCCCTTAGCGGGAGGAGACGGGGAGCTGTTTTTT. Residues: CASSPLAGGDGELFF.

The CDR3 loop is CASSLGLAGNEQFF. The CDR3 DNA reads TGCGCCAGCAGCTTGGGACTAGCAGGTAATGAGCAGTTCTTC. The chain carries TRBV5-1 and TRBJ2-1; TRBD2 matches 7 bases. Germline CDR1 and CDR2: SGHRS and YFSETQ. The ends lost 0 bases at V and 7 bases at J; junction bases unmatched: 4. The CDR3 has 14 amino acids.

The chain uses TRBV7-2 and TRBJ2-5, with D possibly being TRBD2 (7 bases). In germline, CDR1 is SGHTA, CDR2 FQGNSA. The CDR3 totals 18 residues. V shed 4 bases and J shed 3 bases, with 24 bases lying between them. CDR3 amino acids: CASSSNLRRGAEEETQYF. For the CDR3, the DNA is TGTGCCAGCAGCTCTAATCTAAGACGGGGGGCTGAGGAAGAGACCCAGTACTTC.

This CDR3 is CASSLALGGYNEQFF. The CDR3 region has the DNA TGTGCCAGCAGCTTAGCGCTCGGGGGGTACAATGAGCAGTTCTTC. The chain joins TRBV7-2 to TRBJ2-1; 7 bases agree with TRBD2. CDR3 length: 15 amino acids. Germline V gene sequence: CDR1 SGHTA, CDR2 FQGNSA. V lost 0 bases to trimming and J lost 4 bases; unmatched junction nucleotides: 3.

The chain couples TRBV7-9 to TRBJ2-3; D is ambiguous. The V end was cut by 0 bases, the J end by 0 bases, with 7 bases between. Germline V lookup: CDR1 SEHNR, CDR2 FQNEAQ (reference sequence). The CDR3 has 15 residues. CDR3 nucleotides: TGTGCCAGCAGCTTAGCGAGCGTTAGCACAGATACGCAGTATTTT. It is translated as CASSLASVSTDTQYF.

V and J are TRBV14 and TRBJ1-4; maybe TRBD1 (5 bases). V was shortened by 1 base and J by 6 bases, with 12 bases between the two germline ends. This CDR3 comprises 15 residues. The V gene's germline CDR1 is SGHDN and CDR2 FVKESK. The CDR3 bases are TGTGCCAGCAGCCAAGGAGGGACTTGGGATGAAAAACTGTTTTTT. It translates to CASSQGGTWDEKLFF.

V is TRBV15 and J is TRBJ2-7, with TRBD2 matching 8 bases. CDR1 is LNHNV and CDR2 is YYDKDF in the germline V gene (reference sequence). The V segment lost 0 bases and the J segment 1 base; nucleotides outside the gene matches: 2. There are 15 residues in the CDR3. The DNA of the CDR3 is TGTGCCACCAGCAGAGATACGGGGGGGTCCTACGAGCAGTACTTC. As protein: CATSRDTGGSYEQYF.

This clone showed up just a few times. The chain employs TRBV3-1 (or the pseudogene TRBV3-2) and TRBJ2-1, with unresolved D. This CDR3 spans 17 amino acids. From germline, CDR1 is LGHDT and CDR2 YNNKEL (reference sequence). Trimming left V 1 base short and J 7 bases short, with 20 bases between. DNA for the CDR3: TGTGCCAGCAGCCAAGGGACGTTGGGTATGGAGTGGAATGAGCAGTTCTTC. Translated: CASSQGTLGMEWNEQFF.

This CDR3 reads CSVAPRETQYF. The CDR3 DNA sequence: TGCAGCGTTGCCCCACGGGAGACCCAGTACTTC. This chain uses TRBV29-1 with TRBJ2-5; D is ambiguous. Trimming removed 4 bases at V and 5 bases at J, with 8 bases between. CDR3 size: 11 residues. Germline V gene sequence: CDR1 SQVTM, CDR2 ANQGSEA.

The V gene is TRBV21-1, the J gene TRBJ1-3. TRBV21-1 is a pseudogene. The CDR3 runs 16 residues. The CDR3 sequence is CASSKRPGPRGNTIYF. CDR3 nucleotide sequence: TGTGCCAGCAGCAAAAGGCCGGGCCCTCGGGGAAACACCATATATTTT.

This chain joins TRBV3-1 (or the pseudogene TRBV3-2) and TRBJ1-1; D unclear. Trimming cost V 4 bases and J 1 base, with 16 bases left between them. This CDR3 has 16 amino acids. Germline V gene lookup returns CDR1 LGHDT and CDR2 YNNKEL (reference sequence). The CDR3 region has the DNA TGTGCCAGCAGCCCCGGAGGGTGGTCGGGGAACACTGAAGCTTTCTTT. Encoded protein: CASSPGGWSGNTEAFF.

The chain is built from TRBV5-1 and TRBJ2-5; 7 bases fit TRBD2. The length of the CDR3 is 14 residues. Germline lookup yields CDR1 SGHRS and CDR2 YFSETQ. V was clipped by 0 bases and J by 3 bases; unmatched bases: 2. The CDR3 nucleotides read TGCGCCAGCAGCTTGGCCGCGGGAGAAGAGACCCAGTACTTC. Its translation: CASSLAAGEETQYF.

This clone appeared once. The chain employs TRBV6-5 and TRBJ1-2, with D possibly TRBD1 on 5 matching bases. With 8 bases removed from V and 2 bases from J, the gap between germline ends came to 15 bases. The CDR3 sequence is 14 residues long. The germline gives CDR1 MNHEY, CDR2 SVGAGI. The CDR3 DNA follows: TGTGCCAGCGGGGCCTCGAGGTCGAACTATGGCTACACCTTC. Its protein product is CASGASRSNYGYTF.

The J gene is TRBJ2-1, the V gene TRBV9; 7 positions match TRBD2. The CDR3 is 14 residues long. Germline V CDR1 and CDR2: SGDLS, YYNGEE. With 4 bases clipped from V and 10 bases from J, the junction kept 11 bases outside the gene matches. CDR3 in DNA: TGTGCCAGCAGCTTACCGGGACTAAGGCACGAGCAGTTCTTC. Its protein product is CASSLPGLRHEQFF.